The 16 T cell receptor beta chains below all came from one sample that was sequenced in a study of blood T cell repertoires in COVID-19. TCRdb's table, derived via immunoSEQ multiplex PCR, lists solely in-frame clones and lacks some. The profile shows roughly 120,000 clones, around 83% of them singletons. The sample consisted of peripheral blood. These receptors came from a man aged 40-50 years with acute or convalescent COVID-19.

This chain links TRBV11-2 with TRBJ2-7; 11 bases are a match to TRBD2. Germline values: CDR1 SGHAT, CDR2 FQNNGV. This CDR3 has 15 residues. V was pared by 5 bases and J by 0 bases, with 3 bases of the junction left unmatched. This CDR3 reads CASSPTSGVSYEQYF. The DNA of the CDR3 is TGTGCCAGCAGCCCGACTAGCGGGGTCTCCTACGAGCAGTACTTC.

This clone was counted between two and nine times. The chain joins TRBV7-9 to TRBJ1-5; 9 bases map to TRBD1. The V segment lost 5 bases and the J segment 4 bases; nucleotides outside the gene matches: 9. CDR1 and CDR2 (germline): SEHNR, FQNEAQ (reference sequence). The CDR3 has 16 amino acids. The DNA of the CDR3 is TGTGCCAGCAGCCCGTTGGACAGGGGCCCTAATCAGCCCCAGCATTTT. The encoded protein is CASSPLDRGPNQPQHF.

The chain's CDR3 is CASFALKGSTDTQYF. The CDR3 DNA is TGTGCCAGCTTTGCCCTAAAGGGGAGCACAGATACGCAGTATTTT. The chain combines TRBV27 with TRBJ2-3; tentative D call: TRBD1 (5 bases). Trimming stripped 8 bases from V and 0 bases from J, with 15 bases between. This CDR3 is 15 amino acids long. The V gene's germline CDR1 is MNHEY and CDR2 SMNVEV (reference sequence).

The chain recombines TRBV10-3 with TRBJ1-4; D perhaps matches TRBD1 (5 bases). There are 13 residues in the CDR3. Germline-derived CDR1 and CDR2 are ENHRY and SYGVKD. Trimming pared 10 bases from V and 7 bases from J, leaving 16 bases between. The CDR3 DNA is TGTGCCACTACGGGGACTTTGGGTGAAAAACTGTTTTTT. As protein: CATTGTLGEKLFF.

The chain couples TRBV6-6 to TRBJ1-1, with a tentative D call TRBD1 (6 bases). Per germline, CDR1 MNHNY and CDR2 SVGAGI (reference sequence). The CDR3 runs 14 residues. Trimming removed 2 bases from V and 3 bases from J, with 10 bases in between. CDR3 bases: TGTGCCAGCAGTTACGCCAGGGGAGACACTGAAGCTTTCTTT. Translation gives CASSYARGDTEAFF.

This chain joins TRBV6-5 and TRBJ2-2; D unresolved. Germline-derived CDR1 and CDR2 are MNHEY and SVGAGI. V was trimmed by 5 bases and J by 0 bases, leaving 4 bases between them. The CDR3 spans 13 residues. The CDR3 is CASSHPNTGELFF. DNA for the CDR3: TGTGCCAGCAGTCATCCGAACACCGGGGAGCTGTTTTTT.

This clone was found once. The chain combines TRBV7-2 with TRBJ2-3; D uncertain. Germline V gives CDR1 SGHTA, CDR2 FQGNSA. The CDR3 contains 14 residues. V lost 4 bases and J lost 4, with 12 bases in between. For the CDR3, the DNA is TGTGCCAGCAGCTCAGCGATAGCCTCAGATACGCAGTATTTT. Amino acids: CASSSAIASDTQYF.

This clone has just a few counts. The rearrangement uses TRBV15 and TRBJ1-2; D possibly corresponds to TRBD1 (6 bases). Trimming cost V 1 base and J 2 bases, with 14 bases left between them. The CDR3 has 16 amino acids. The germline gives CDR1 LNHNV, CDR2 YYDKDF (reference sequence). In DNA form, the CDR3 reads TGTGCCACCAGCAGAGCCGGGACACGGCAGAACTATGGCTACACCTTC. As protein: CATSRAGTRQNYGYTF.

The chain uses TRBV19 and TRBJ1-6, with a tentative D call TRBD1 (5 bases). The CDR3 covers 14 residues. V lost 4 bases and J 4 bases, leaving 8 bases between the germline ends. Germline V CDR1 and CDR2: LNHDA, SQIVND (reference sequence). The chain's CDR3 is CASSKTAYNSPLHF. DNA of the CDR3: TGTGCCAGTAGTAAGACAGCTTATAATTCACCCCTCCACTTT.

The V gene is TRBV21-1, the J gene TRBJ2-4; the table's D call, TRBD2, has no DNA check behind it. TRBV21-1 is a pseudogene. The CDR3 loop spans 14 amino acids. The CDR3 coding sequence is TGTGCCAGCAGCAAAGGGACTAGCGGGGACATTCAGTACTTC. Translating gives CASSKGTSGDIQYF.

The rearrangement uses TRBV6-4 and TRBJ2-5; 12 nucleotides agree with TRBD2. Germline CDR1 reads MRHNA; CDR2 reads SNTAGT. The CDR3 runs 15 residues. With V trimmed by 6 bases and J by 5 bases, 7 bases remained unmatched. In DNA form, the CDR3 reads TGTGCCAGCAGCCCTACTAGCGGGAGGTGGGAGACCCAGTACTTC. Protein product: CASSPTSGRWETQYF.

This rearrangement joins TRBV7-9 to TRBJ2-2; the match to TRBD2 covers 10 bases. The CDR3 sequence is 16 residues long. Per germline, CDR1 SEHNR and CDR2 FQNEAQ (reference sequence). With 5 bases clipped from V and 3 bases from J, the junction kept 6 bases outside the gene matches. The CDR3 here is CASSDPLAGDTGELFF. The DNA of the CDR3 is TGTGCCAGCAGCGACCCTCTAGCGGGGGACACCGGGGAGCTGTTTTTT.

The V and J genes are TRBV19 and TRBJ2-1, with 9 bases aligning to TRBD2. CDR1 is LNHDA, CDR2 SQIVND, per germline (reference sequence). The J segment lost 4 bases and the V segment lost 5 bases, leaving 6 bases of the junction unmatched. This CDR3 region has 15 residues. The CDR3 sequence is CASSQGLAGYNEQFF. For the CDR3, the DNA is TGTGCCAGTAGTCAAGGGCTAGCGGGGTACAATGAGCAGTTCTTC.

CDR3 sequence (DNA): TGTGCCAGCAGCTTAGGGCAGGGGCAACCCCAGCATTTT. Residues: CASSLGQGQPQHF. The chain has TRBV7-2 and TRBJ1-5; TRBD1 is a possible D gene (6 bases). The V and J ends lost 1 base and 10 bases respectively, with 11 bases between them. This CDR3 region has 13 residues. Germline V CDR1 and CDR2: SGHTA, FQGNSA.

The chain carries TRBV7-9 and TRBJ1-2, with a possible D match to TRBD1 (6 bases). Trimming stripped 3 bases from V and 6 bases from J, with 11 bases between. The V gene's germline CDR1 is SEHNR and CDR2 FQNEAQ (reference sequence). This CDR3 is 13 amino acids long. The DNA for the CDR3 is TGTGCCAGCAGCTTGGGGGCAGACAATGGCTACACCTTC. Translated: CASSLGADNGYTF. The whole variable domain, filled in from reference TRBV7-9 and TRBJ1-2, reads DTGVSQNPRHKITKRGQNVTFRCDPISEHNRLYWYRQTLGQGPEFLTYFQNEAQLEKSRLLSDRFSAERPKGSFSTLEIQRTEQGDSAMYLCASSLGADNGYTFGSGTRLTVV.

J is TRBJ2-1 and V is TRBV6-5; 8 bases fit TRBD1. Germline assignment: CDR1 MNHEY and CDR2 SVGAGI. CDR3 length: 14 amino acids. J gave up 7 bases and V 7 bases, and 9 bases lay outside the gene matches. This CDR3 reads CASIRQGSRNEQFF. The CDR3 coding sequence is TGTGCCAGCATCCGACAGGGGAGTAGGAATGAGCAGTTCTTC.